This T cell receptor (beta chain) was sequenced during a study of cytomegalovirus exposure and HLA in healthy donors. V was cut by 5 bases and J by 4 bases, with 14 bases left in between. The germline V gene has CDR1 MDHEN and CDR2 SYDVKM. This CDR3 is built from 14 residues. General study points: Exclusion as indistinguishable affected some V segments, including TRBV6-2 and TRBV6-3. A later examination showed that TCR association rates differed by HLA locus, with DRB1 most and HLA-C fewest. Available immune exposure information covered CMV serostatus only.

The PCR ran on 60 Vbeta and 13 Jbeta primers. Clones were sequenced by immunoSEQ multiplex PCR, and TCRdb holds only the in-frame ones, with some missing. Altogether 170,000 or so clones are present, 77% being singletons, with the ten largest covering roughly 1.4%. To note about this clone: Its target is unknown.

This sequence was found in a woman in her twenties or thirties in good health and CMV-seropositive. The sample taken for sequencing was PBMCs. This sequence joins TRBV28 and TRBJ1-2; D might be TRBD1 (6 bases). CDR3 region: CASSRLQGFYGYTF. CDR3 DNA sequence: TGTGCCAGCAGTCGCCTGCAGGGGTTCTATGGCTACACCTTC.